The clone carrying this TCR beta chain came up once. These data are taken from a study of blood T cell repertoires in COVID-19. Study-wide background: The samples span acute and convalescent COVID-19 from the United States, Italy and Spain. The cDNA or gDNA used as material had been derived from T cells, B-cell-depleted T cells, or PBMCs.

From germline, CDR1 is LNHDA and CDR2 SQIVND (reference sequence). The trim removed 4 bases at V and 4 bases at J, leaving 7 bases unmatched. The CDR3 is 14 residues long. Produced via immunoSEQ multiplex PCR; TCRdb's table is partial and in-frame only. The sample yields over 600,000 clones, just under 90% seen once. This TCR derives from a woman younger than 30 with acute or convalescent COVID-19. The sequenced sample was peripheral blood. The chain joins TRBV19 to TRBJ2-7, with 7 positions matching TRBD1. The CDR3 spells CASSTRDSRYEQYF. CDR3 nucleotide sequence: TGTGCCAGTAGTACACGGGACAGTAGATACGAGCAGTACTTC.